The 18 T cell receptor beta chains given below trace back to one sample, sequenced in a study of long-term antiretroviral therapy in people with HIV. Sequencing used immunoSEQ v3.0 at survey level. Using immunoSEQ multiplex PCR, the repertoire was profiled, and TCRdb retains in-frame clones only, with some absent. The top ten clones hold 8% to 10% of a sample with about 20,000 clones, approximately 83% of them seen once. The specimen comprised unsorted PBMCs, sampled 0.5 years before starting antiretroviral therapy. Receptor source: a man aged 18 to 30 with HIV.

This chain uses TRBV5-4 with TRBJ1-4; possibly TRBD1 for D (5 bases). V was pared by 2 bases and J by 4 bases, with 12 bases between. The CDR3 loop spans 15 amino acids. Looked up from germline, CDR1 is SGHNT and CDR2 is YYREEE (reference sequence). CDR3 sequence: CASSFSTGGNEKLFF. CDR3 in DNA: TGTGCCAGCAGCTTTTCAACCGGGGGTAATGAAAAACTGTTTTTT.

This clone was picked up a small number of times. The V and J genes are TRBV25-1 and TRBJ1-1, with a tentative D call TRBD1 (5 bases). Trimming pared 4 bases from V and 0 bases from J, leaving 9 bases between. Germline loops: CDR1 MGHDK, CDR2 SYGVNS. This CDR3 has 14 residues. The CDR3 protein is CASSVMGLNTEAFF. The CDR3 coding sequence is TGTGCCAGCAGTGTTATGGGACTGAACACTGAAGCTTTCTTT.

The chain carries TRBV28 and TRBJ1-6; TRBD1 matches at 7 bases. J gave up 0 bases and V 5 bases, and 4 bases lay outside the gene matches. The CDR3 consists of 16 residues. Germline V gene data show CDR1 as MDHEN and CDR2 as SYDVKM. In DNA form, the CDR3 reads TGTGCCAGCAGTCCCCGGGACAGCTCCTATAATTCACCCCTCCACTTT. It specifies CASSPRDSSYNSPLHF. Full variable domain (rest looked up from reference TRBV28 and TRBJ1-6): DVKVTQSSRYLVKRTGEKVFLECVQDMDHENMFWYRQDPGLGLRLIYFSYDVKMKEKGDIPEGYSVSREKKERFSLILESASTNQTSMYLCASSPRDSSYNSPLHFGNGTRLTVT.

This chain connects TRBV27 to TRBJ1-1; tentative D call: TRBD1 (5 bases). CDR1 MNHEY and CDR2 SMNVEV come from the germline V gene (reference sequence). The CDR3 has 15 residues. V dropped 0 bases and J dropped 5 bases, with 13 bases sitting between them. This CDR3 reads CASSLSSGGGTEAFF. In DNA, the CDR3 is TGTGCCAGCAGTTTATCATCCGGCGGGGGGACTGAAGCTTTCTTT.

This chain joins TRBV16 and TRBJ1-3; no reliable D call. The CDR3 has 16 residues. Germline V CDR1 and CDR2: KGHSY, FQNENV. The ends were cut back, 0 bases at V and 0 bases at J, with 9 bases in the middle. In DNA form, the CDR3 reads TGTGCCAGCAGCCAATCTAGCTCGCGCTCTGGAAACACCATATATTTT. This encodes CASSQSSSRSGNTIYF.

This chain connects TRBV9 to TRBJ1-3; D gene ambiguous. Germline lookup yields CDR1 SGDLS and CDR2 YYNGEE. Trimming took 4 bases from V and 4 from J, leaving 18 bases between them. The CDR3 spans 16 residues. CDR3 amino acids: CASSHSLSSSGNTIYF. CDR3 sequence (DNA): TGTGCCAGCAGCCATTCGTTGAGCAGTTCCGGAAACACCATATATTTT.

CDR3 sequence: CASRLSGGAGDTQYF. Here the CDR3 DNA reads TGTGCCAGTAGGTTGAGCGGGGGGGCCGGAGATACGCAGTATTTT. This chain joins TRBV19 and TRBJ2-3; 10 bases line up with TRBD2. Germline lookup yields CDR1 LNHDA and CDR2 SQIVND (reference sequence). This CDR3 contains 15 residues. With V trimmed by 6 bases and J by 5 bases, 8 bases remained unmatched.

CDR3 in DNA: TGTGCCAGCACCACTCGGGGCGGGGTTAGCACAGATACGCAGTATTTT. Residues: CASTTRGGVSTDTQYF. V and J are TRBV2 and TRBJ2-3, with D perhaps TRBD2 (6 bases). Germline assignment: CDR1 SNHLY and CDR2 FYNNEI. Trimming shortened V by 7 bases and J by 0 bases, and 17 bases separated the two germline ends. The CDR3 has 16 amino acids.

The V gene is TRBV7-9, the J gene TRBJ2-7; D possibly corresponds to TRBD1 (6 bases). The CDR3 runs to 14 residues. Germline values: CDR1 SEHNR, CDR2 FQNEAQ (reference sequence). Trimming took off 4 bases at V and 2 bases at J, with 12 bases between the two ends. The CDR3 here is CASSSAGDTYEQYF. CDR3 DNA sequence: TGTGCCAGCAGCTCCGCAGGGGACACCTACGAGCAGTACTTC.

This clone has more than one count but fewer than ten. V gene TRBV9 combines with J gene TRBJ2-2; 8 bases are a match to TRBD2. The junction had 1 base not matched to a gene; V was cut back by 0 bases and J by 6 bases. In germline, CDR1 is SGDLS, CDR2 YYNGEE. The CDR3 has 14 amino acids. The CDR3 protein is CASSVGGRPGELFF. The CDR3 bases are TGTGCCAGCAGCGTAGGCGGGAGGCCCGGGGAGCTGTTTTTT.

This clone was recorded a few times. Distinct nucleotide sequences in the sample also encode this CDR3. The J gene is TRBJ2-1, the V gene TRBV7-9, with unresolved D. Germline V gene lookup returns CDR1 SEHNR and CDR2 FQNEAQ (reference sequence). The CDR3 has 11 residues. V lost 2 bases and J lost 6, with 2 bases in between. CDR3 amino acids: CASSLSNEQFF. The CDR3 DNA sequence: TGTGCCAGCAGCTTAAGCAATGAGCAGTTCTTC.

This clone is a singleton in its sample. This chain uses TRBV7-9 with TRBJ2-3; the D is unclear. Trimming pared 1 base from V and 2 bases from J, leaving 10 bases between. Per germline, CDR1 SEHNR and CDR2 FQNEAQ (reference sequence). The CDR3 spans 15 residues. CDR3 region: CASSLDSRITDTQYF. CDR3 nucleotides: TGTGCCAGCAGCTTAGATAGTCGGATCACAGATACGCAGTATTTT.

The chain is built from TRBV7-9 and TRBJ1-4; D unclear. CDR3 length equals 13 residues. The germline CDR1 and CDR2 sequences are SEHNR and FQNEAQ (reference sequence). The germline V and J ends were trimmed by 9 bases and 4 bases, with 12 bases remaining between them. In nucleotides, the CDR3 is TGTGCCAGTTCGGCCAGCAATAATGAAAAACTGTTTTTT. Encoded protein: CASSASNNEKLFF.

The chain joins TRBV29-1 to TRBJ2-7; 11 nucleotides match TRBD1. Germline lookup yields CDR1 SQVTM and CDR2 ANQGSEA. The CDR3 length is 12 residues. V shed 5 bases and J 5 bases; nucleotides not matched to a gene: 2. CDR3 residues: CSVRDRGDEQYF. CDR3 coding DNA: TGCAGCGTTCGGGACAGGGGGGACGAGCAGTACTTC.

The DNA for the CDR3 is TGTGCTAGTGGTCCGGGACAGGGGGTAACAGATACGCAGTATTTT. Translation: CASGPGQGVTDTQYF. The rearrangement uses TRBV12-5 and TRBJ2-3, with 11 bases matching TRBD1. This CDR3 spans 15 amino acids. CDR1 is LGHNT and CDR2 is FRNRAP in the germline V gene. Unmatched junction bases numbered 4, after V lost 5 bases and J lost 3 bases.

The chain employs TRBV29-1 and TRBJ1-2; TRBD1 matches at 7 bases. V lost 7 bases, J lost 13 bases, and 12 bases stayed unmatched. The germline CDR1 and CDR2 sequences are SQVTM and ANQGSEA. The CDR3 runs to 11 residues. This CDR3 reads CSALRDSSSTF. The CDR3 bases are TGCAGCGCGCTTAGGGACAGCTCCTCCACCTTC.

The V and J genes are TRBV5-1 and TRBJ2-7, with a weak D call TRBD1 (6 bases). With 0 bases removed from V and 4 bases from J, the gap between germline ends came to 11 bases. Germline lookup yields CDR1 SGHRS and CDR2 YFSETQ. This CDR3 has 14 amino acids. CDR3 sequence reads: CASSLGQGKYEQYF. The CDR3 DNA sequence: TGCGCCAGCAGCTTGGGTCAGGGGAAATACGAGCAGTACTTC.

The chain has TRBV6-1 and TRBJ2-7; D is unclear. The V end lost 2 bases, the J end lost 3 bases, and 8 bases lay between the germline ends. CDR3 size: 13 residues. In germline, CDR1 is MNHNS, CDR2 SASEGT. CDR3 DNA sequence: TGTGCCAGCAGTGAACTAAGAGGCTACGAGCAGTACTTC. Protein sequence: CASSELRGYEQYF.